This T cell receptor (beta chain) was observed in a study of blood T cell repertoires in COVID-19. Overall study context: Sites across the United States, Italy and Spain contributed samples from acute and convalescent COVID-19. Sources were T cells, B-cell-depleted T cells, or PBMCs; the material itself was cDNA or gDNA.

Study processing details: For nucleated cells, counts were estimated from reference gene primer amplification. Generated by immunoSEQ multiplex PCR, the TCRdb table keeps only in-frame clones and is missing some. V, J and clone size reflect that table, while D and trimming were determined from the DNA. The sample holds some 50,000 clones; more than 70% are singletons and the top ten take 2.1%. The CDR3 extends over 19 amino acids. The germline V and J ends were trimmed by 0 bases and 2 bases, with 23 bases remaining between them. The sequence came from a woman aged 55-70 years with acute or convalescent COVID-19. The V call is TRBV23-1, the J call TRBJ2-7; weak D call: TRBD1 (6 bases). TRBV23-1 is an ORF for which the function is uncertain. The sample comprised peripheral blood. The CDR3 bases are TGCGCCAGCAGTCAATCGTTTAGTCCACAGGGTTCGGGCACCTACGAGCAGTACTTC. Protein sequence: CASSQSFSPQGSGTYEQYF.